This T cell receptor beta chain was found in a study of T cell responses to AZD1222 COVID-19 vaccine. Notes on this clone: Its target is not known.

Study-wide results and limits: It was only after the peak T cell response that any repertoires were sampled. Donors, mostly white British, included more females; clonal diversity was possibly underestimated.

TCRdb's copy holds only in-frame clones and misses some; the assay was immunoSEQ multiplex PCR. The sample includes roughly 92,000 clones, roughly 91% of them seen just once. This CDR3 is built from 12 residues. Germline CDR1 MNHEY, CDR2 SMNVEV (reference sequence). V gave up 3 bases and J gave up 8 bases, with 10 bases separating them. This TCR derives from an adult who received the AZD1222 COVID-19 vaccine. The starting material was peripheral blood, obtained 28 days after the second AZD1222 dose. The rearrangement links TRBV27 to TRBJ1-1; a weak D match, TRBD1 (5 bases). The CDR3 nucleotides are TGTGCCAGCAGTTTTAGGGGAGGAGAAGCTTTCTTT. Translation gives CASSFRGGEAFF.